A single sample is the source of the 10 T cell receptor beta chains below, sequenced in a study of T cell changes during pregnancy in multiple sclerosis. Only in-frame clones appear in the TCRdb table, and some are missing; sequencing was by immunoSEQ multiplex PCR. The sample has 45,000 or so clones, roughly 91% seen once. The specimen was CD8+ T cells from peripheral blood mononuclear cells, collected after pregnancy. The source of these receptors is a female donor in good health, enrolled as a control in a pregnancy study.

The chain joins TRBV4-1 to TRBJ1-3; unclear D gene. CDR1 and CDR2 from the germline V gene are MGHRA and YSYEKL. The V gene lost 2 bases and the J gene lost 4 bases, with 12 bases spanning the gap. The CDR3 length is 15 residues. The CDR3 here is CASSQSPGGGNTIYF. The CDR3 bases are TGCGCCAGCAGCCAATCCCCCGGAGGCGGAAACACCATATATTTT.

This chain connects TRBV7-9 to TRBJ2-1, with TRBD1 as a possible D gene (8 bases). CDR1 is SEHNR and CDR2 is FQNEAQ in the germline V gene (reference sequence). The V end lost 1 base, the J end lost 9 bases, and 13 bases lay between the germline ends. The CDR3 spans 14 residues. CDR3 region: CASSLVQGGSEQFF. CDR3 DNA sequence: TGTGCCAGCAGCTTAGTACAGGGGGGGAGTGAGCAGTTCTTC. The full variable domain, completed using reference TRBV7-9 and TRBJ2-1, is DTGVSQNPRHKITKRGQNVTFRCDPISEHNRLYWYRQTLGQGPEFLTYFQNEAQLEKSRLLSDRFSAERPKGSFSTLEIQRTEQGDSAMYLCASSLVQGGSEQFFGPGTRLTVL.

This clone was detected only once. The chain combines TRBV6-5 with TRBJ1-2; no clear D. CDR3 length: 11 amino acids. The germline gives CDR1 MNHEY, CDR2 SVGAGI. V was cut by 6 bases and J by 5 bases, with 7 bases left in between. The CDR3 DNA reads TGTGCCAGCAGGGGCACATATGGCTACACCTTC. Its translation is CASRGTYGYTF.

As concerns this clone: This sample includes further DNA sequences coding for the same CDR3. This chain links TRBV4-3 with TRBJ1-3; 11 bases agree with TRBD1. The CDR3 extends over 16 amino acids. CDR1 LGHNA and CDR2 YSLEER come from the germline V gene. V gave up 4 bases and J gave up 1 base; unmatched junction bases: 3. The DNA for the CDR3 is TGCGCCAGCAGCCGCGGGACAGGGGGTTCTGGAAACACCATATATTTT. This sequence encodes CASSRGTGGSGNTIYF.

This clone was seen a single time. The J gene is TRBJ1-1, the V gene TRBV4-3, with TRBD1 matching over 8 bases. Germline-derived CDR1 and CDR2 are LGHNA and YSLEER. This CDR3 region has 14 residues. Losses at the gene ends were 6 bases for V and 3 bases for J; bases not matched to a gene: 6. CDR3: CASRQGVRDTEAFF. DNA for the CDR3: TGCGCCAGCAGACAGGGGGTTCGGGACACTGAAGCTTTCTTT.

Only one count was recorded for this clone. The chain links TRBV10-3 to TRBJ1-6, with no clear D. CDR1 is ENHRY and CDR2 is SYGVKD in the germline V gene. CDR3 size: 16 residues. Trimming cost V 3 bases and J 0 bases, with 9 bases left between them. The CDR3 DNA follows: TGTGCCATCAGTGAAATTGGGAGCTCCTATAATTCACCCCTCCACTTT. Translation: CAISEIGSSYNSPLHF.

The V gene is TRBV7-9, the J gene TRBJ2-1; TRBD2 matches 14 bases. Trimming took 5 bases from V and 3 from J; bases not matched to a gene: 3. Looked up from germline, CDR1 is SEHNR and CDR2 is FQNEAQ (reference sequence). CDR3 length equals 16 residues. CDR3 sequence reads: CASSRLAGGSYNEQFF. DNA for the CDR3: TGTGCCAGCAGCCGACTAGCGGGGGGGAGCTACAATGAGCAGTTCTTC. The full variable domain, rest sourced from reference TRBV7-9 and TRBJ2-1, is DTGVSQNPRHKITKRGQNVTFRCDPISEHNRLYWYRQTLGQGPEFLTYFQNEAQLEKSRLLSDRFSAERPKGSFSTLEIQRTEQGDSAMYLCASSRLAGGSYNEQFFGPGTRLTVL.

V and J are TRBV7-2 and TRBJ2-7; D call uncertain. The V end lost 3 bases, the J end lost 4 bases, and 10 bases lay between the germline ends. CDR3 length equals 13 residues. Germline-derived CDR1 and CDR2 are SGHTA and FQGNSA. CDR3 DNA sequence: TGTGCCAGCAGCTTCGCTCTTCGGTACGAGCAGTACTTC. Residues: CASSFALRYEQYF.

The chain recombines TRBV11-2 with TRBJ2-7; 10 positions match TRBD1. The germline gives CDR1 SGHAT, CDR2 FQNNGV. This CDR3 comprises 15 residues. Trimming cost V 11 bases and J 3 bases; bases outside gene matches: 13. The CDR3 coding sequence is TGTGCCTCTGCCCGGGGGACAGGGGACCTCTACGAGCAGTACTTC. Protein sequence: CASARGTGDLYEQYF.

This clone showed up just a few times. The chain joins TRBV19 to TRBJ2-1; D is perhaps TRBD1 (5 bases). V was shortened by 5 bases and J by 0 bases, with 8 bases between the two germline ends. The CDR3 extends over 14 amino acids. Germline-derived CDR1 and CDR2 are LNHDA and SQIVND (reference sequence). The CDR3 DNA reads TGTGCCAGTAGTCAGGGCCTCTCCTACAATGAGCAGTTCTTC. This encodes CASSQGLSYNEQFF.